This T cell receptor beta chain was identified during a study of beta chain features in type 1 diabetes. Findings of the study overall: Compared with healthy donors, patients appeared to share more similar naive, central memory and regulatory TCRB repertoires. For type 1 diabetes patients, VDJ junctions showed fewer insertions and more deletions.

Every bit of the isolated RNA underwent reverse transcription, so sequencing read expressed TCRB transcripts. Sequencing of naive, central memory and regulatory T cell samples gave an average of about 3.57 million reads. Assay: immunoSEQ multiplex PCR; the TCRdb copy retains only in-frame clones and omits some. The sample carries roughly 140,000 clones, about 8.5% recorded once. This clone was detected a few times. What it binds is not known. From germline, CDR1 is MNHNS and CDR2 SASEGT. The CDR3 has 13 amino acids. V was trimmed by 7 bases and J by 9 bases, leaving 18 bases between them. This receptor was obtained from a man between 18 and 35 years old in good health. The sequenced sample consisted of central memory CD4+ T cells from blood. The chain uses TRBV6-1 and TRBJ1-1; D is possibly TRBD1 (5 bases). The CDR3 spells CASTMIGQGKAFF. The CDR3 DNA follows: TGTGCCAGCACCATGATCGGACAAGGAAAAGCTTTCTTT.